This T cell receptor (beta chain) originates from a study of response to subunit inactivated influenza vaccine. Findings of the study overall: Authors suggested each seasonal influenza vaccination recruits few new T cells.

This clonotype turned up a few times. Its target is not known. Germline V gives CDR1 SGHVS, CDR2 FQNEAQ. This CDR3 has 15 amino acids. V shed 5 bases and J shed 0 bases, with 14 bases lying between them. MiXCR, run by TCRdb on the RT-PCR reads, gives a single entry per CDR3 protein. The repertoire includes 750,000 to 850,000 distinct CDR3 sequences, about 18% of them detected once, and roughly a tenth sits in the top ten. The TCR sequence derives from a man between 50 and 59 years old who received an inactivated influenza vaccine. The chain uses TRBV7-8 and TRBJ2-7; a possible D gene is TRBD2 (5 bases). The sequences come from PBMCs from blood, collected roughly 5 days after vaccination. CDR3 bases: TGTGCCAGCAGCCCCGGACTGGAAGTCTCCTACGAGCAGTACTTC. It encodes CASSPGLEVSYEQYF.